Listed below are T cell receptor beta chains from one sample, sequenced in a study of T cells in Graves' hyperthyroidism and ophthalmopathy. Each CDR3 protein is one row after TCRdb ran MiXCR on the multiplex PCR reads. The sample records about 560,000 distinct CDR3 sequences, 15% to 20% being singletons. The sequencing sample was made of blood. Receptor source: a woman aged 18-29 years with Graves' hyperthyroidism. CDR3s include the opening cysteine and the closing phenylalanine or tryptophan. D genes are given only for firm matches. Expanded clones get a size class; other rows say once, few or many, or leave the size out.

many	TRBD2	TRBV20-1	TRBJ2-3	CSACSGGAKPSTDTQYF	TGCAGTGCTTGTAGCGGGGGGGCCAAACCTAGCACAGATACGCAGTATTTT
few	TRBD2	TRBV4-3	TRBJ2-1	CASSGTSGGSLVDEQFF	TGCGCCAGCAGTGGGACTAGCGGGGGGTCCCTCGTCGATGAGCAGTTCTTC
-	TRBD2	TRBV6-6	TRBJ2-3	CASSYGGRTDTQYF	TGTGCCAGCAGTTACGGCGGGAGGACAGATACGCAGTATTTT
few	-	TRBV7-8	TRBJ2-2	CASTEGGELFF	TGTGCCAGCACGGAAGGCGGGGAGCTGTTTTTT
many	-	TRBV20-1	TRBJ2-3	CSWGVGPQTDTQYF	TGCAGCTGGGGAGTGGGACCTCAGACAGATACGCAGTATTTT
few	-	TRBV19	TRBJ1-1	CASSQVAGGTEAFF	TGTGCCAGTAGTCAGGTGGCCGGGGGGACTGAAGCTTTCTTT
-	-	TRBV7-6	TRBJ2-7	CASSFKGGGVAYEQYF	TGTGCCAGCAGCTTTAAGGGGGGGGGAGTCGCCTACGAGCAGTACTTC
-	TRBD2	TRBV20-1	TRBJ2-5	CSARPPGRGDETQYF	TGCAGTGCTAGACCCCCGGGGAGGGGAGACGAGACCCAGTACTTC
many	-	TRBV28	TRBJ1-5	CASRLRWPQNQPQHF	TGTGCCAGCAGGTTGAGGTGGCCCCAAAATCAGCCCCAGCATTTT
-	TRBD2	TRBV5-4	TRBJ2-2	CASSDPGGSGSTGELFF	TGTGCCAGCAGCGACCCCGGGGGTAGCGGGAGTACCGGGGAGCTGTTTTTT
few	-	TRBV5-5	TRBJ2-3	CASSEAIRTDTQYF	TGTGCCAGCAGCGAGGCGATTCGAACAGATACGCAGTATTTT
-	-	TRBV4-1	TRBJ1-5	CASSPEGSNQPQHF	TGCGCCAGCAGCCCGGAGGGGAGCAATCAGCCCCAGCATTTT
-	-	TRBV6-9	TRBJ1-5	CASSYTGTQHF	TGTGCCAGCAGTTACACCGGGACCCAGCATTTT
few	TRBD1	TRBV10-3	TRBJ2-7	CAISVSSDRGLYEQYF	TGTGCCATCAGTGTCAGTTCGGACAGGGGTCTCTACGAGCAGTACTTC
-	-	TRBV11-3	TRBJ1-2	CASSLDQADYGYTF	TGTGCCAGCAGCTTAGATCAGGCGGACTATGGCTACACCTTC
-	TRBD1	TRBV9	TRBJ1-1	CASSAEPLGTDRGSTEAFF	TGTGCCAGCAGCGCCGAGCCTCTCGGCACGGACAGGGGGAGCACTGAAGCTTTCTTT
few	-	TRBV2	TRBJ1-6	CASSEEGGGSPLHF	TGTGCCAGCAGTGAAGAGGGTGGGGGTTCACCCCTCCACTTT
-	-	TRBV20-1	TRBJ1-5	CSARKVGNQPQHF	TGCAGTGCTAGAAAGGTCGGGAATCAGCCCCAGCATTTT
few	TRBD1	TRBV29-1	TRBJ2-6	CSVEVRGRGAGANVLTF	TGCAGCGTTGAAGTCAGGGGGCGCGGCGCTGGGGCCAACGTCCTGACTTTC
few	-	TRBV12-3/TRBV12-4	TRBJ2-5	CASSFVQETQYF	TGTGCCAGCAGTTTTGTGCAAGAGACCCAGTACTTC
many	-	TRBV28	TRBJ2-3	CASSPGYADTQYF	TGTGCCAGCAGTCCCGGTTACGCGGATACGCAGTATTTT
few	-	TRBV24-1	TRBJ1-2	CATSDPGLSGYTF	TGTGCCACCAGTGACCCGGGACTTTCTGGCTACACCTTC
-	TRBD2	TRBV5-1	TRBJ2-7	CASSQPSGGPAYEQYF	TGCGCCAGCAGCCAGCCAAGCGGGGGACCGGCCTACGAGCAGTACTTC
many	TRBD2	TRBV24-1	TRBJ2-3	CATTSGDTQYF	TGTGCCACCACTAGCGGCGATACGCAGTATTTT
many	-	TRBV18	TRBJ2-2	CASSGSVTGELFF	TGTGCCAGCTCGGGTAGCGTAACCGGGGAGCTGTTTTTT
-	TRBD1	TRBV19	TRBJ2-1	CASSIYQGALNNEQFF	TGTGCCAGTAGTATTTATCAGGGGGCGCTGAACAATGAGCAGTTCTTC
few	-	TRBV5-6	TRBJ2-1	CASSLELYSYNEQFF	TGTGCCAGCAGCTTGGAACTATACTCCTACAATGAGCAGTTCTTC
-	-	TRBV6-1	TRBJ1-5	CASSQRNSNQPQHF	TGTGCCAGCAGTCAGAGAAATAGCAATCAGCCCCAGCATTTT
few	-	TRBV12-3/TRBV12-4	TRBJ2-1	CASRTRVGEQFF	TGTGCCAGCAGAACTCGGGTAGGGGAGCAGTTCTTC
few	-	TRBV2	TRBJ2-7	CASKERFGSYEQYF	TGTGCCAGCAAGGAACGGTTCGGTTCCTACGAGCAGTACTTC
-	TRBD2	TRBV5-1	TRBJ2-2	CASSSPGLAGTDTGELFF	TGCGCCAGCAGCTCTCCGGGACTAGCGGGGACCGACACCGGGGAGCTGTTTTTT
few	TRBD1	TRBV19	TRBJ2-7	CASSIGPLGQGRSYEQYF	TGTGCCAGTAGTATAGGACCTTTGGGACAGGGGCGCTCCTACGAGCAGTACTTC
-	-	TRBV19	TRBJ2-3	CASTSGEFADTQYF	TGTGCCAGTACCTCTGGGGAGTTCGCGGATACGCAGTATTTT
-	-	TRBV15	TRBJ2-1	CATSRVTGWNEQFF	TGTGCCACCAGCAGAGTCACTGGGTGGAACGAGCAGTTCTTC
few	TRBD1	TRBV9	TRBJ1-1	CASSPRQGLTNTEAFF	TGTGCCAGCAGCCCCCGACAGGGGCTCACGAACACTGAAGCTTTCTTT
many	TRBD2	TRBV5-1	TRBJ2-1	CASSFSGTSGGGTYNEQFF	TGCGCCAGCAGCTTCAGCGGGACTAGCGGGGGGGGAACCTACAATGAGCAGTTCTTC
many	-	TRBV6-5	TRBJ2-7	CASSYTRDTLEQYF	TGTGCCAGCAGTTACACGCGGGACACCCTCGAGCAGTACTTC